These T cell receptor beta chains were read from a single sample in a study of T cell responses to AZD1222 COVID-19 vaccine. Repertoires were generated with immunoSEQ multiplex PCR, while TCRdb's copy carries only in-frame clones and drops some. The sample has under 150,000 clones; more than 85% are singletons. The specimen comprised peripheral blood, sampled on day 0 of AZD1222 vaccination. Receptors originate from an adult in good health. Both conserved end residues are part of each CDR3. A D gene is named only where the DNA matches it firmly. Not every row has a clone size; where given, it reads once, few, many or a size class.

>-|-|16|TRBJ2-1|TRBV4-2
CASSLSGGRSYNEQFF
TGTGCCAGCAGCCTTAGCGGTGGACGCTCCTACAATGAGCAGTTCTTC
>-|-|14|TRBJ1-2|TRBV2
CASRGSRSYYGYTF
TGTGCCAGCAGAGGTTCCAGGAGCTACTATGGCTACACCTTC
>-|once|15|TRBJ1-5|TRBV2
CASADRPYSNQPQHF
TGTGCCAGCGCTGACAGGCCTTATTCGAATCAGCCCCAGCATTTT
>-|-|15|TRBJ1-3|TRBV28
CASSTPRFSGNTIYF
TGTGCCAGCAGTACCCCCAGGTTCTCTGGAAACACCATATATTTT
>-|-|12|TRBJ2-7|TRBV2
CASSELAGEQYF
TGTGCCAGCAGTGAATTGGCGGGGGAGCAGTACTTC
>TRBD1|-|15|TRBJ1-4|TRBV15
CATSSRPGTGEKLFF
TGTGCCACCAGCAGTCGACCCGGGACAGGGGAAAAACTGTTTTTT
>-|-|13|TRBJ2-5|TRBV3-1/TRBV3-2
CASSLGSEETQYF
TGTGCCAGCAGCCTAGGATCTGAAGAGACCCAGTACTTC
>-|once|15|TRBJ1-1|TRBV21-1
CASSKVVRGNTEAFF
TGTGCCAGCAGCAAAGTTGTCAGGGGGAACACTGAAGCTTTCTTT
>-|-|11|TRBJ2-7|TRBV6-2/TRBV6-3
CASSIRWEQYF
TGTGCCAGCAGTATCCGGTGGGAGCAGTACTTC
>TRBD1|-|14|TRBJ1-1|TRBV5-5
CASSFGQGNTEAFF
TGTGCCAGCAGCTTCGGACAGGGAAACACTGAAGCTTTCTTT
>-|-|13|TRBJ1-1|TRBV19
CASSGVGGTEAFF
TGTGCCAGTAGTGGGGTGGGTGGCACTGAAGCTTTCTTT
>-|-|13|TRBJ1-2|TRBV12-3/TRBV12-4
CASRAGTNYGYTF
TGTGCCAGCCGAGCCGGTACTAACTATGGCTACACCTTC
>-|-|15|TRBJ2-2|TRBV7-2
CASSFSGMNTGELFF
TGTGCCAGCAGCTTTAGCGGAATGAACACCGGGGAGCTGTTTTTT
>-|-|13|TRBJ1-1|TRBV15
CATSIEGNTEAFF
TGTGCCACCAGCATCGAGGGGAACACTGAAGCTTTCTTT
>-|few|16|TRBJ1-5|TRBV7-8
CASSLGRRGRNQPQHF
TGTGCCAGCAGCTTAGGGAGGAGAGGGAGGAATCAGCCCCAGCATTTT
>-|-|14|TRBJ2-7|TRBV6-5
CASRYWDLRGGQYF
TGTGCCAGCAGATATTGGGACCTACGAGGAGGACAGTACTTC
>-|-|15|TRBJ1-1|TRBV27
CASSLLTARNTEAFF
TGTGCCAGCAGTCTTTTGACAGCCAGGAACACTGAAGCTTTCTTT
>-|-|17|TRBJ1-4|TRBV29-1
CSVAHRQTGGTNEKLFF
TGCAGCGTTGCCCACCGACAAACGGGAGGAACTAATGAAAAACTGTTTTTT
>-|-|15|TRBJ2-7|TRBV6-6
CASNPRAGSSYEQYF
TGTGCCAGCAATCCTCGGGCCGGGAGCTCCTACGAGCAGTACTTC
>TRBD1|-|15|TRBJ1-1|TRBV18
CASSPQWDRGTEAFF
TGTGCCAGCTCACCACAATGGGACAGGGGCACTGAAGCTTTCTTT
>-|-|15|TRBJ2-2|TRBV5-4
CASSLGGQSTGELFF
TGTGCCAGCAGCTTGGGGGGACAAAGCACCGGGGAGCTGTTTTTT
>-|-|15|TRBJ2-7|TRBV28
CASSSSRRRPYEQYF
TGTGCCAGCAGTTCAAGTCGTAGGAGGCCCTACGAGCAGTACTTC
>TRBD1|-|18|TRBJ2-4|TRBV4-3
CASSQDSTGQATKNIQYF
TGCGCCAGCAGCCAAGATTCAACGGGACAGGCTACCAAAAACATTCAGTACTTC
>TRBD1|-|14|TRBJ1-1|TRBV5-1
CASSATTGRVGAFF
TGCGCCAGCAGCGCAACGACAGGGAGGGTCGGAGCTTTCTTT
>-|-|14|TRBJ2-7|TRBV3-1/TRBV3-2
CASSQAYRAYEQYF
TGTGCCAGCAGCCAAGCTTATAGAGCCTACGAGCAGTACTTC
>-|-|11|TRBJ2-5|TRBV5-1
CASSSQETQYF
TGCGCCAGCAGCTCCCAAGAGACCCAGTACTTC
>TRBD1|-|14|TRBJ1-5|TRBV29-1
CSVVTGGGNQPQHF
TGCAGCGTAGTAACAGGGGGCGGCAATCAGCCCCAGCATTTT
>TRBD1|-|14|TRBJ2-7|TRBV7-9
CASSWGTATYEQYF
TGTGCCAGCAGCTGGGGGACAGCAACCTACGAGCAGTACTTC
>TRBD1|-|16|TRBJ1-4|TRBV5-5
CASSLVPGQMNEKLFF
TGTGCCAGCAGCTTGGTCCCGGGACAGATGAATGAAAAACTGTTTTTT
>TRBD1|-|14|TRBJ2-5|TRBV19
CASSPGQGIKTQYF
TGTGCCAGTAGTCCGGGACAGGGCATCAAGACCCAGTACTTC
>-|-|10|TRBJ1-5|TRBV28
CATSRQPQHF
TGTGCCACCAGTCGACAGCCCCAGCATTTT
>TRBD1|once|17|TRBJ1-2|TRBV15
CATSQLTGTGGNYGYTF
TGTGCCACCAGCCAGCTAACCGGGACAGGGGGAAACTATGGCTACACCTTC
>-|-|16|TRBJ2-3|TRBV5-1
CASSYRRQGGTDTQYF
TGCGCCAGCAGCTATCGTCGACAGGGAGGGACAGATACGCAGTATTTT
>-|-|13|TRBJ2-7|TRBV20-1
CSASAGRPYEQYF
TGCAGTGCTAGTGCGGGACGGCCCTACGAGCAGTACTTC
>-|-|15|TRBJ1-2|TRBV4-1
CASSQGTVANYGYTF
TGCGCCAGCAGCCAAGGGACGGTAGCTAACTATGGCTACACCTTC
>-|-|16|TRBJ1-1|TRBV9
CASSNRPEGFHTEAFF
TGTGCCAGCAGCAACCGTCCCGAGGGGTTTCACACTGAAGCTTTCTTT